This T cell receptor (beta chain) was documented in a study of PD-1 blockade in classical Hodgkin lymphoma. Every patient had relapsed following autologous stem cell transplantation, and cohorts differed in brentuximab vedotin exposure. Sequencing was performed with immunoSEQ multiplex PCR; in TCRdb, only in-frame clones are kept and a portion is missing. The sample includes 35,000 to 50,000 clones, over 65% of them seen just once. Deletions cut 5 bases from V and 5 bases from J, with 15 bases between. The CDR3 spans 14 residues. Germline V lookup: CDR1 SGHDN, CDR2 FVKESK. The receptor was derived from a human donor with classical Hodgkin lymphoma. Sequences were derived from peripheral blood mononuclear cells (PBMCs), sampled at baseline. The chain links TRBV14 to TRBJ2-5; D ambiguous. In DNA, the CDR3 is TGTGCCAGCAGCTTATTGGTGGAACCGGAGACCCAGTACTTC. Translated, it gives CASSLLVEPETQYF.